This TCR beta chain was captured in a study of CD8 T cells in Susac syndrome (dated by TCRdb to between 2018 and 2020). Background for the entire study: Among the sequenced Susac syndrome patients, 5 or 6 had clinically active disease and roughly eight were in clinical remission. Whether CD8+ T cell activation and differentiation in Susac syndrome was antigen driven was tested using repertoire sequencing. Susac syndrome patients were therapy-naive, on corticosteroids (some also receiving IVIg), or on IVIg alone at blood withdrawal. Results the study describes overall, beyond this receptor: In the CD4+ T cell repertoire of Susac syndrome patients, clonal expansion was not detected. The number of individuals in the TCR sequencing and HLA analysis was recognized as being relatively small.

RNA was extracted using the RNeasy kit, and about 0.45 to 1 microgram was reverse transcribed with random hexamers. The immunoSEQ multiplex PCR assay, covering 54 Vbeta and 13 Jbeta segments, was used to amplify TCR beta CDR3 regions. Bias from PCR amplification was corrected by using a synthetic template baseline for primer optimization and for computational correction. Per the authors' processing: Only productive sequences were kept, with reads annotated to V, D and J genes according to IMGT and analyzed in immunoSEQ Analyzer. To calculate clonality, Shannon entropy was normalized by log2 of the number of productive unique sequences and then subtracted from one. For each patient and control, public and private clones were evaluated among the 100 most prevalent clones. Clones were defined as Susac-specific if absent from the healthy and MS cohorts, from 1052 published viral clones and from other ImmuneACCESS disease sequences. TCRdb's own reprocessing of the public reads used fastp at Q25 and MiXCR and kept productive beta chains. Entries are consolidated by CDR3 protein sequence, retaining the most common genes and DNA. None of the V and J calls come from the authors' own analysis; TCRdb made them. Present in this sample are about 94,000 distinct CDR3 sequences, about 95% of which were seen just once. The ten largest clonotypes hold 0.3% to 0.35% of the sample.

Details on this clonotype: Its antigen is not yet known. It has no much larger one-base neighbor in the sample; base qualities were not kept.

The CDR3, from cysteine to phenylalanine, totals 15 residues. The read is trimmed to its CDR3 DNA, 45 bases read in frame from base 1. Relative to germline, V is 4 bases shorter and J is 9 bases shorter, with 21 bases between their ends. Peripheral blood CD8+ and CD4+ T cells from healthy donors, Susac syndrome patients and multiple sclerosis patients were profiled using high-throughput TCR beta sequencing. Recently defined diagnostic criteria for definite or probable disease were met by the Susac syndrome patients. Bulk CD8+ and CD4+ T cells were purified by magnetic negative isolation, while CD8+ TEMRA cells were enriched using FACS. Blood was drawn into EDTA tubes, processed within 24 hours, and PBMCs were isolated by density gradient centrifugation. PBMCs intended for TCR sequencing were cryopreserved in liquid nitrogen and thawed later in a water bath at 37 degrees C. Purity of sorted or isolated CD4+, CD8+ and CD8+ TEMRA cells was at least 90%.

The chain joins TRBV12-3 or TRBV12-4 to TRBJ1-2; the best D guess is TRBD1, with 5 bases matching. The sample comprised CD4+ T cells from PBMCs. The receptor was derived from a human donor with Susac syndrome. The nucleotide sequence is TGTGCCAGCAGTTCGAACCGGGACCGGGGTGGGAGCTACACCTTC. Its coded protein is CASSSNRDRGGSYTF.